This is a list of T cell receptor beta chains from one sample in a study of T cell repertoires in cytomegalovirus infection. These receptors have no identified antigens. MiXCR was run by TCRdb on the reads, yielding one entry per CDR3 protein. The sample carries 200,000 to 250,000 distinct CDR3 sequences, around two fifths recorded once. The starting material was CD8+ T cells from cultured PBMCs, obtained from culture after CMV antigen stimulation. Receptors were obtained from a human donor in good health (CMV status not recorded). Some clones in this sample may be carry-over from other donors' samples. The CDR3 runs from the conserved cysteine through the conserved F or W. Fields, in order: CDR3 protein, CDR3 DNA, V gene, J gene, clone size, D gene, CDR3 length. The D gene is left open where the match is weak. Size values are once, few and many counts, or a class for expanded clones, and some rows have none.

CDR3aa: CASSLDQGLGETQYF
CDR3nt: TGTGCCAGCAGCTTAGACCAGGGTCTAGGGGAGACCCAGTACTTC
v_gene: TRBV7-6
j_gene: TRBJ2-5
abundance: few
d_gene: -
len: 15

CDR3aa: CASSDRGPWGYTF
CDR3nt: TGTGCCAGTAGCGACAGGGGGCCGTGGGGCTACACCTTC
v_gene: TRBV19
j_gene: TRBJ1-2
abundance: -
d_gene: TRBD1
len: 13

CDR3aa: CASSQYRTGNTEAFF
CDR3nt: TGTGCCAGCAGCCAATATCGGACAGGGAACACTGAAGCTTTCTTT
v_gene: TRBV16
j_gene: TRBJ1-1
abundance: -
d_gene: TRBD1
len: 15

CDR3aa: CASSPEAEAFF
CDR3nt: TGTGCCAGCAGCCCGGAGGCTGAAGCTTTCTTT
v_gene: TRBV7-2
j_gene: TRBJ1-1
abundance: -
d_gene: -
len: 11

CDR3aa: CASSLSGITQKRDTQYF
CDR3nt: TGTGCCAGCAGTCTTAGCGGGATCACCCAGAAGCGAGATACGCAGTATTTT
v_gene: TRBV12-3/TRBV12-4
j_gene: TRBJ2-3
abundance: few
d_gene: TRBD2
len: 17

CDR3aa: CASSYPSTDTQYF
CDR3nt: TGTGCCAGCAGTTACCCTAGCACAGATACGCAGTATTTT
v_gene: TRBV6-6
j_gene: TRBJ2-3
abundance: -
d_gene: -
len: 13

CDR3aa: CATSDLGQGVGDTQYF
CDR3nt: TGTGCCACCAGTGATTTGGGGCAGGGCGTGGGAGATACGCAGTATTTT
v_gene: TRBV24-1
j_gene: TRBJ2-3
abundance: -
d_gene: -
len: 16

CDR3aa: CASSYGGGIDGYTF
CDR3nt: TGTGCCAGCAGTTACGGGGGCGGTATTGATGGCTACACCTTC
v_gene: TRBV6-5
j_gene: TRBJ1-2
abundance: few
d_gene: -
len: 14

CDR3aa: CATSDLTGDHTGELFF
CDR3nt: TGTGCCACCAGTGATTTAACAGGGGACCACACCGGGGAGCTGTTTTTT
v_gene: TRBV24-1
j_gene: TRBJ2-2
abundance: -
d_gene: TRBD1
len: 16

CDR3aa: CASSIFTGTEAFF
CDR3nt: TGTGCCAGCAGCATTTTCACAGGGACTGAAGCTTTCTTT
v_gene: TRBV5-3
j_gene: TRBJ1-1
abundance: -
d_gene: -
len: 13

CDR3aa: CSVEYADRGLGYEQYF
CDR3nt: TGCAGCGTTGAATACGCGGACAGGGGGCTGGGGTACGAGCAGTACTTC
v_gene: TRBV29-1
j_gene: TRBJ2-7
abundance: -
d_gene: TRBD1
len: 16

CDR3aa: CASSLRGMNTEAFF
CDR3nt: TGTGCCAGCAGTTTACGGGGGATGAACACTGAAGCTTTCTTT
v_gene: TRBV27
j_gene: TRBJ1-1
abundance: -
d_gene: -
len: 14

CDR3aa: CASGEGATEAFF
CDR3nt: TGTGCCAGCGGGGAAGGGGCCACTGAAGCTTTCTTT
v_gene: TRBV7-9
j_gene: TRBJ1-1
abundance: few
d_gene: -
len: 12

CDR3aa: CASSSTQGTYWGEQYF
CDR3nt: TGTGCCAGCAGTTCGACTCAAGGGACCTATTGGGGTGAGCAGTACTTC
v_gene: TRBV27
j_gene: TRBJ2-7
abundance: -
d_gene: -
len: 16

CDR3aa: CASSPEFGTSGGNTDTQYF
CDR3nt: TGTGCCAGCAGTCCCGAATTCGGGACTAGCGGGGGCAACACAGATACGCAGTATTTT
v_gene: TRBV12-3/TRBV12-4
j_gene: TRBJ2-3
abundance: -
d_gene: TRBD2
len: 19

CDR3aa: CASSYPSEGRYEQYF
CDR3nt: TGTGCCAGCAGTTACCCTTCGGAGGGGCGTTACGAGCAGTACTTC
v_gene: TRBV6-5
j_gene: TRBJ2-7
abundance: -
d_gene: -
len: 15

CDR3aa: CASSEGQGIEQYF
CDR3nt: TGTGCCAGCAGTGAAGGACAGGGAATCGAGCAGTACTTC
v_gene: TRBV6-1
j_gene: TRBJ2-7
abundance: -
d_gene: TRBD1
len: 13

CDR3aa: CSARGGRGKQETQYF
CDR3nt: TGCAGTGCTAGAGGGGGTAGGGGGAAACAAGAGACCCAGTACTTC
v_gene: TRBV20-1
j_gene: TRBJ2-5
abundance: once
d_gene: -
len: 15

CDR3aa: CASSQVLGQPSYEQYF
CDR3nt: TGCGCCAGCAGCCAAGTTCTGGGACAGCCCTCCTACGAGCAGTACTTC
v_gene: TRBV4-1
j_gene: TRBJ2-7
abundance: -
d_gene: TRBD1
len: 16

CDR3aa: CASSLPQVFSGNTIYF
CDR3nt: TGTGCCAGCAGCTTACCGCAGGTGTTCTCTGGAAACACCATATATTTT
v_gene: TRBV11-2
j_gene: TRBJ1-3
abundance: -
d_gene: -
len: 16

CDR3aa: CAISEKGGVTGELFF
CDR3nt: TGTGCCATCAGTGAGAAAGGGGGAGTTACCGGGGAGCTGTTTTTT
v_gene: TRBV10-3
j_gene: TRBJ2-2
abundance: -
d_gene: -
len: 15

CDR3aa: CASSRTGFREQFF
CDR3nt: TGTGCCAGCAGCCGCACAGGGTTTCGGGAGCAGTTCTTC
v_gene: TRBV7-2
j_gene: TRBJ2-1
abundance: many
d_gene: -
len: 13

CDR3aa: CASLAREQYF
CDR3nt: TGTGCCAGCTTGGCGCGCGAGCAGTACTTC
v_gene: TRBV2
j_gene: TRBJ2-7
abundance: -
d_gene: -
len: 10

CDR3aa: CASSFLPPTSGVTDTQYF
CDR3nt: TGTGCCAGCAGCTTCCTCCCCCCGACTAGCGGGGTCACAGATACGCAGTATTTT
v_gene: TRBV7-2
j_gene: TRBJ2-3
abundance: many
d_gene: TRBD2
len: 18

CDR3aa: CASSEGPGEGNTIYF
CDR3nt: TGTGCCAGCAGTGAAGGTCCGGGGGAAGGAAACACCATATATTTT
v_gene: TRBV6-1
j_gene: TRBJ1-3
abundance: many
d_gene: -
len: 15

CDR3aa: CASSLGSTADTQYF
CDR3nt: TGTGCCAGCAGCCTAGGTTCCACCGCAGATACGCAGTATTTT
v_gene: TRBV7-4
j_gene: TRBJ2-3
abundance: -
d_gene: -
len: 14

CDR3aa: CASSERLSGGWSDTQYF
CDR3nt: TGTGCCAGCAGTGAAAGGTTGTCAGGGGGCTGGTCAGATACGCAGTATTTT
v_gene: TRBV6-1
j_gene: TRBJ2-3
abundance: -
d_gene: TRBD1
len: 17

CDR3aa: CASSSSTAPYGYTF
CDR3nt: TGTGCCAGCAGTTCCTCGACAGCACCCTATGGCTACACCTTC
v_gene: TRBV27
j_gene: TRBJ1-2
abundance: few
d_gene: -
len: 14

CDR3aa: CSANEGMGYEQYF
CDR3nt: TGCAGTGCTAACGAGGGGATGGGCTACGAGCAGTACTTC
v_gene: TRBV20-1
j_gene: TRBJ2-7
abundance: -
d_gene: -
len: 13

CDR3aa: CASSQKDRGGRPEAFF
CDR3nt: TGCGCCAGCAGCCAAAAAGACAGGGGTGGGAGGCCTGAAGCTTTCTTT
v_gene: TRBV4-1
j_gene: TRBJ1-1
abundance: -
d_gene: TRBD1
len: 16

CDR3aa: CAISDLMTGYYEQYF
CDR3nt: TGTGCCATCAGTGATTTAATGACAGGGTACTACGAGCAGTACTTC
v_gene: TRBV10-3
j_gene: TRBJ2-7
abundance: few
d_gene: TRBD1
len: 15

CDR3aa: CASSFRTSSTYNEQFF
CDR3nt: TGTGCCAGCAGCTTCCGGACTAGCTCAACCTACAATGAGCAGTTCTTC
v_gene: TRBV5-4
j_gene: TRBJ2-1
abundance: -
d_gene: TRBD2
len: 16

CDR3aa: CASRAWGLGFDQPQHF
CDR3nt: TGTGCCAGCAGGGCATGGGGACTAGGCTTCGATCAGCCCCAGCATTTT
v_gene: TRBV27
j_gene: TRBJ1-5
abundance: -
d_gene: -
len: 16

CDR3aa: CASSARQGPTQYF
CDR3nt: TGTGCCAGCAGCGCGCGACAGGGGCCTACGCAGTATTTT
v_gene: TRBV7-6
j_gene: TRBJ2-3
abundance: few
d_gene: TRBD1
len: 13

CDR3aa: CASSMGLAGSTGELFF
CDR3nt: TGTGCCAGCAGCATGGGACTAGCGGGAAGTACCGGGGAGCTGTTTTTT
v_gene: TRBV7-8
j_gene: TRBJ2-2
abundance: many
d_gene: TRBD2
len: 16

CDR3aa: CASSQEKSRYNEQFF
CDR3nt: TGCGCCAGCAGCCAAGAAAAATCGCGCTACAATGAGCAGTTCTTC
v_gene: TRBV4-1
j_gene: TRBJ2-1
abundance: -
d_gene: -
len: 15

CDR3aa: CASSLGARRPEQFF
CDR3nt: TGTGCCAGCAGCTTAGGTGCCCGAAGACCTGAGCAGTTCTTC
v_gene: TRBV7-6
j_gene: TRBJ2-1
abundance: -
d_gene: -
len: 14

CDR3aa: CASSSRLKGNEQFF
CDR3nt: TGTGCAAGCAGCTCCCGTCTGAAGGGCAATGAGCAGTTCTTC
v_gene: TRBV7-8
j_gene: TRBJ2-1
abundance: -
d_gene: -
len: 14

CDR3aa: CASSCLTGGSAEAFF
CDR3nt: TGTGCCAGCAGTTGTCTGACAGGGGGTAGCGCTGAAGCTTTCTTT
v_gene: TRBV28
j_gene: TRBJ1-1
abundance: many
d_gene: TRBD1
len: 15

CDR3aa: CASSLGGFGQPQHF
CDR3nt: TGCGCCAGCAGCTTGGGCGGGTTTGGTCAGCCCCAGCATTTT
v_gene: TRBV7-9
j_gene: TRBJ1-5
abundance: many
d_gene: -
len: 14

CDR3aa: CASSLEGRGETQYF
CDR3nt: TGTGCCAGCAGTTTAGAGGGGAGGGGGGAGACCCAGTACTTC
v_gene: TRBV28
j_gene: TRBJ2-5
abundance: many
d_gene: -
len: 14

CDR3aa: CSVEGTSGISSYNEQFF
CDR3nt: TGCAGCGTAGAGGGGACTAGCGGGATTAGCTCCTACAATGAGCAGTTCTTC
v_gene: TRBV29-1
j_gene: TRBJ2-1
abundance: few
d_gene: TRBD2
len: 17

CDR3aa: CASSDGRGSYNEQFF
CDR3nt: TGTGCCAGCAGTGATGGCAGGGGAAGCTACAATGAGCAGTTCTTC
v_gene: TRBV6-1
j_gene: TRBJ2-1
abundance: -
d_gene: -
len: 15

CDR3aa: CASSVGPNEQYF
CDR3nt: TGTGCCAGCAGCGTAGGCCCAAACGAGCAGTACTTC
v_gene: TRBV11-1
j_gene: TRBJ2-7
abundance: -
d_gene: -
len: 12

CDR3aa: CASSYSREGSSTDTQYF
CDR3nt: TGTGCCAGCAGTTACTCACGGGAGGGATCTAGCACAGATACGCAGTATTTT
v_gene: TRBV6-6
j_gene: TRBJ2-3
abundance: -
d_gene: TRBD2
len: 17

CDR3aa: CASSPRDTHSTYEQYF
CDR3nt: TGTGCCAGCTCACCCAGGGACACCCACTCTACCTACGAGCAGTACTTC
v_gene: TRBV18
j_gene: TRBJ2-7
abundance: -
d_gene: -
len: 16

CDR3aa: CSGEGGYNEQFF
CDR3nt: TGCAGCGGTGAGGGGGGATACAATGAGCAGTTCTTC
v_gene: TRBV20-1
j_gene: TRBJ2-1
abundance: few
d_gene: -
len: 12

CDR3aa: CASSLVTSGSREQYF
CDR3nt: TGTGCCAGCAGCTTAGTGACTAGCGGGAGTAGGGAGCAGTACTTC
v_gene: TRBV7-2
j_gene: TRBJ2-7
abundance: -
d_gene: TRBD2
len: 15

CDR3aa: CASSLYQQSEQYF
CDR3nt: TGTGCCAGCAGTCTATACCAGCAATCCGAGCAGTACTTC
v_gene: TRBV27
j_gene: TRBJ2-7
abundance: -
d_gene: -
len: 13

CDR3aa: CASSLEPGDTQYF
CDR3nt: TGTGCCAGCAGCTTAGAGCCTGGAGATACGCAGTATTTT
v_gene: TRBV11-2
j_gene: TRBJ2-3
abundance: -
d_gene: -
len: 13

CDR3aa: CGGSTGMNEQFF
CDR3nt: TGCGGCGGGAGTACGGGAATGAATGAGCAGTTCTTC
v_gene: TRBV20-1
j_gene: TRBJ2-1
abundance: few
d_gene: TRBD2
len: 12

CDR3aa: CASSESDEKLFF
CDR3nt: TGTGCCAGCAGTGAATCGGATGAAAAACTGTTTTTT
v_gene: TRBV25-1
j_gene: TRBJ1-4
abundance: -
d_gene: -
len: 12

CDR3aa: CASSRVGTDYGYTF
CDR3nt: TGTGCCAGCAGCAGGGTTGGGACTGACTATGGCTACACCTTC
v_gene: TRBV5-5
j_gene: TRBJ1-2
abundance: few
d_gene: -
len: 14

CDR3aa: CASSFWGDRATEAFF
CDR3nt: TGCGCCAGCAGCTTTTGGGGGGACAGGGCCACTGAAGCTTTCTTT
v_gene: TRBV5-1
j_gene: TRBJ1-1
abundance: many
d_gene: TRBD1
len: 15

CDR3aa: CASSLAMIRGEQFF
CDR3nt: TGTGCCAGCAGCTTAGCGATGATAAGGGGTGAGCAGTTCTTC
v_gene: TRBV7-2
j_gene: TRBJ2-1
abundance: many
d_gene: -
len: 14